The T cell receptor beta chain described here comes from a study of blood T cells in healthy people across ages. The CDR3 is 16 residues long. CDR1 is SGDLS and CDR2 is YYNGEE in the germline V gene. PCR was performed a second time for about 7 to 11 cycles using a sample-barcoded 5' primer and a J-beta primer mix. MiXCR, applied by TCRdb to the 5' RACE reads, yields one record per CDR3 protein. The table records approximately 880,000 distinct CDR3 sequences, around 48% of them present only once. The TCR comes from a man aged 30 to 39 in good health. Sequencing input: blood. The gene calls are TRBV9 and TRBJ2-4, with D possibly matching TRBD2 (5 bases). The end of the DNA aligns better with TRBJ2-5, so the J call may be wrong. DNA of the CDR3: TGTGCCAGCAGCCTTTCCGGGATCCGAGGGCAAGAGACCCAGTACTTC. This sequence encodes CASSLSGIRGQETQYF.